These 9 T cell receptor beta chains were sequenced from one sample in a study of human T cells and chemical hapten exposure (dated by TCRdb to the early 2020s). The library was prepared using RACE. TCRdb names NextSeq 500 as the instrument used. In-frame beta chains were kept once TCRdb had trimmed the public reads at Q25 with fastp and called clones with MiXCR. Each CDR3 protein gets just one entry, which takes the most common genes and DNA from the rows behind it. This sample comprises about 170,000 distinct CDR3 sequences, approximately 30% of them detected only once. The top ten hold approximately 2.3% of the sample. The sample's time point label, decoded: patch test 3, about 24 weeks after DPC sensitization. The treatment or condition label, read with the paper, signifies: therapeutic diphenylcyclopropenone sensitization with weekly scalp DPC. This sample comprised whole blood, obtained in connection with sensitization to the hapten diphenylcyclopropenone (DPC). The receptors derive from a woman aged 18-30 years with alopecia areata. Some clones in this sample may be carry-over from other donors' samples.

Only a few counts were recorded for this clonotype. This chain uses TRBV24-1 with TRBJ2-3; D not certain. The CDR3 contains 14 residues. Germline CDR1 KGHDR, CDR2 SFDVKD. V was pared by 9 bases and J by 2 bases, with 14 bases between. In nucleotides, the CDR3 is TGTGCCACCTCTGATGCCCACCTCACAGATACGCAGTATTTT. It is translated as CATSDAHLTDTQYF.

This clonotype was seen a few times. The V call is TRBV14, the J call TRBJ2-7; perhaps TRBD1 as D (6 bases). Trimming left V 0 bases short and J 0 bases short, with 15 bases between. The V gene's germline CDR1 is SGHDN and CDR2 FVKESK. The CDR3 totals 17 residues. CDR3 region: CASSQETGPRFSYEQYF. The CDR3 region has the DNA TGTGCCAGCAGCCAAGAAACAGGGCCGAGATTCTCCTACGAGCAGTACTTC.

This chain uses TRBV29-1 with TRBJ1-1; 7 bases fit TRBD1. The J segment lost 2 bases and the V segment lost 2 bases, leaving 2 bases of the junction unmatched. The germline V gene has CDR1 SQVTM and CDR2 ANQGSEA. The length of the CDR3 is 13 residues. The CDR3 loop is CSVERGQNTEAFF. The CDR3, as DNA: TGCAGCGTTGAAAGGGGGCAAAACACTGAAGCTTTCTTT. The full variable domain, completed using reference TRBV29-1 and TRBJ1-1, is SAVISQKPSRDICQRGTSLTIQCQVDSQVTMMFWYRQQPGQSLTLIATANQGSEATYESGFVIDKFPISRPNLTFSTLTVSNMSPEDSSIYLCSVERGQNTEAFFGQGTRLTVV.

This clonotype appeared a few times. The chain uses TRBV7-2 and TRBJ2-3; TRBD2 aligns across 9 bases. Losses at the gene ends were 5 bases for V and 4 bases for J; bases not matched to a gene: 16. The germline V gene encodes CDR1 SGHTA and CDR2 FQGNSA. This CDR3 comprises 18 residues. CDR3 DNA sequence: TGTGCCAGCAGCCCGAAGGGTAGCGGGAGCAGTTTTTCAGATACGCAGTATTTT. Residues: CASSPKGSGSSFSDTQYF.

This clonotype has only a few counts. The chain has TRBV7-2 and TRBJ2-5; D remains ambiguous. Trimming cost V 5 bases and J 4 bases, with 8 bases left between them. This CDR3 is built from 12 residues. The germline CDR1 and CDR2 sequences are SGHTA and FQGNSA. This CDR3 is CASSPLRETQYF. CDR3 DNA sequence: TGTGCCAGCAGCCCTCTGAGAGAGACCCAGTACTTC. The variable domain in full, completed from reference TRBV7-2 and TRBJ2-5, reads GAGVSQSPSNKVTEKGKDVELRCDPISGHTALYWYRQSLGQGLEFLIYFQGNSAPDKSGLPSDRFSAERTGGSVSTLTIQRTQQEDSAVYLCASSPLRETQYFGPGTRLLVL.

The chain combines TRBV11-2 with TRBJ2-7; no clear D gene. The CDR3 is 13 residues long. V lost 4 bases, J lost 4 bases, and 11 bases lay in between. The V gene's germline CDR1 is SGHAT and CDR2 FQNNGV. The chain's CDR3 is CASSSYPGYEQYF. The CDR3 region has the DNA TGTGCCAGCAGCTCTTACCCCGGGTACGAGCAGTACTTC.

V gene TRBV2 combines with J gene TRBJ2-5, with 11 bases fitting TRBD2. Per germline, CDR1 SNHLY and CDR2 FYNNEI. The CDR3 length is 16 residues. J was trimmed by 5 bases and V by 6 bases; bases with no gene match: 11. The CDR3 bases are TGTGCCAGCAGCCCCACTAGCGGGAGTTCGGGGGAGACCCAGTACTTC. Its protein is CASSPTSGSSGETQYF. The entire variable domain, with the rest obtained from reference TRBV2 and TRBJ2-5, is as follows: EPEVTQTPSHQVTQMGQEVILRCVPISNHLYFYWYRQILGQKVEFLVSFYNNEISEKSEIFDDQFSVERPDGSNFTLKIRSTKLEDSAMYFCASSPTSGSSGETQYFGPGTRLLVL.

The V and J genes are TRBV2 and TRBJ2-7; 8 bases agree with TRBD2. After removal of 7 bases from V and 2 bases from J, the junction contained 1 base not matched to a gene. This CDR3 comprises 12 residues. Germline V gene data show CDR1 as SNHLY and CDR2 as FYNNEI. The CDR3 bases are TGTGCCAGCAAGCGGGGGCCCTACGAGCAGTACTTC. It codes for CASKRGPYEQYF.

The CDR3 sequence: CASRNDAFQETQYF. In DNA, the CDR3 is TGTGCCAGCAGAAACGACGCCTTCCAAGAGACCCAGTACTTC. The chain employs TRBV5-4 and TRBJ2-5; D gene ambiguous. CDR1 and CDR2 (germline): SGHNT, YYREEE (reference sequence). V was pared by 5 bases and J by 1 base, with 12 bases between. The CDR3 totals 14 residues. Together with reference TRBV5-4 and TRBJ2-5, the CDR3 gives the full variable domain: ETGVTQSPTHLIKTRGQQVTLRCSSQSGHNTVSWYQQALGQGPQFIFQYYREEENGRGNFPPRFSGLQFPNYSSELNVNALELDDSALYLCASRNDAFQETQYFGPGTRLLVL.